The 19 T cell receptor beta chains presented below share a single source sample, sequenced in a study of cytomegalovirus exposure and HLA in healthy donors. The PCR employed 60 Vbeta primers together with 13 Jbeta primers. Repertoires were generated with immunoSEQ multiplex PCR, while TCRdb's copy carries only in-frame clones and drops some. The data contain 150,000 to 200,000 clones, roughly 81% of them singletons. Sequencing used PBMCs. The source of these receptors is a woman in her fifties or sixties in good health and CMV-seronegative.

This clone showed up just a few times. This chain links TRBV10-3 with TRBJ2-1; 8 bases map to TRBD1. The CDR3 is 13 residues long. The germline V gene has CDR1 ENHRY and CDR2 SYGVKD. V dropped 5 bases and J dropped 6; count of bases not matched to a gene: 3. CDR3 sequence: CAISLDRGNEQFF. DNA for the CDR3: TGTGCCATCAGTCTTGACAGGGGCAATGAGCAGTTCTTC.

This chain connects TRBV7-9 to TRBJ2-7; 12 nucleotides agree with TRBD2. The CDR3 has 16 amino acids. Trimming cost V 10 bases and J 2 bases; bases outside gene matches: 12. Per the germline V gene, CDR1 is SEHNR and CDR2 is FQNEAQ (reference sequence). CDR3 sequence: CAIDGGASGGAYEQYF. CDR3 DNA sequence: TGTGCCATCGACGGAGGGGCTAGCGGGGGGGCCTACGAGCAGTACTTC.

This clone was counted only a few times. V is TRBV7-6 and J is TRBJ2-7; TRBD1 might be the D (5 bases). Per germline, CDR1 SGHVS and CDR2 FNYEAQ. The CDR3 spans 13 residues. V was pared by 4 bases and J by 5 bases, with 12 bases between. CDR3: CASSSLRGHEQYF. The CDR3, as DNA: TGTGCCAGCAGCTCCCTAAGGGGCCACGAGCAGTACTTC.

The chain employs TRBV27 and TRBJ2-7; 8 nucleotides line up with TRBD1. The CDR3 sequence is 12 residues long. The germline CDR1 and CDR2 sequences are MNHEY and SMNVEV (reference sequence). Trimming took 3 bases from V and 6 from J; bases not matched to a gene: 1. This CDR3 reads CASSFGQGEQYF. The DNA of the CDR3 is TGTGCCAGCAGTTTCGGACAGGGCGAGCAGTACTTC.

About this clone: Distinct nucleotide sequences in the sample also encode this CDR3. The genes are TRBV19 and TRBJ2-3, with D possibly matching TRBD2 (5 bases). There are 14 residues in the CDR3. V was cut by 3 bases and J by 3 bases, with 10 bases left in between. CDR1 is LNHDA, CDR2 SQIVND, per germline (reference sequence). CDR3 sequence reads: CASSMLSGTDTQYF. The DNA of the CDR3 is TGTGCCAGTAGTATGTTAAGCGGAACAGATACGCAGTATTTT.

V gene TRBV7-9 combines with J gene TRBJ1-2; D is ambiguous. With 0 bases removed from V and 4 bases from J, the gap between germline ends came to 9 bases. This CDR3 contains 14 residues. Germline CDR1 and CDR2: SEHNR and FQNEAQ (reference sequence). The CDR3 is CASSLATAFYGYTF. DNA for the CDR3: TGTGCCAGCAGCTTAGCCACAGCCTTCTATGGCTACACCTTC.

Notes on this clone: A junction end diverges from the germline sequence, so it may reflect a read error. The V gene is TRBV7-2, the J gene TRBJ2-5, with D possibly TRBD1 on 6 matching bases. Germline V gene sequence: CDR1 SGHTA, CDR2 FQGNSA. This CDR3 has 12 residues. The CDR3 DNA reads as TGTGCCAGCAGTCCAGGGGAAGAGGCCCAGTACTTC. Protein sequence: CASSPGEEAQYF.

The chain recombines TRBV27 with TRBJ2-1, with 15 bases lining up with TRBD2. The germline V gene has CDR1 MNHEY and CDR2 SMNVEV (reference sequence). The CDR3 consists of 15 residues. The V gene end was trimmed by 5 bases and the J gene end by 10 bases; junction bases not matched to a gene: 6. CDR3 nucleotides: TGTGCCAGCAGTCCAGGGACTAGCGGGAGGAGAGAGCAGTTCTTC. The encoded protein is CASSPGTSGRREQFF.

Worth noting for this clone: The same CDR3 can be traced to other DNA sequences in this sample. V usage is TRBV7-2 and J usage is TRBJ2-7, with a possible D match to TRBD2 (5 bases). The germline V gene has CDR1 SGHTA and CDR2 FQGNSA. The V end was cut by 5 bases, the J end by 3 bases, with 26 bases between. The CDR3 length is 18 residues. CDR3 protein: CASSLVGRERSSFYEQYF. For the CDR3, the DNA is TGTGCCAGCAGCCTAGTCGGAAGGGAGCGCTCCTCTTTCTACGAGCAGTACTTC. The entire variable domain, with the rest obtained from reference TRBV7-2 and TRBJ2-7, is as follows: GAGVSQSPSNKVTEKGKDVELRCDPISGHTALYWYRQSLGQGLEFLIYFQGNSAPDKSGLPSDRFSAERTGGSVSTLTIQRTQQEDSAVYLCASSLVGRERSSFYEQYFGPGTRLTVT.

The rearrangement links TRBV6-6 to TRBJ2-3; 9 bases line up with TRBD2. Germline trimming cut 5 bases from V and 0 bases from J; bases unmatched to any gene: 6. Germline V gene sequence: CDR1 MNHNY, CDR2 SVGAGI (reference sequence). The CDR3 is 16 amino acids. CDR3 nucleotides: TGTGCCAGCAGTACCCGGACTAGCGTAAGCACAGATACGCAGTATTTT. Amino acid sequence: CASSTRTSVSTDTQYF.

This chain uses TRBV5-1 with TRBJ1-2, with D tentatively TRBD1 (6 bases). Deletions cut 4 bases from V and 4 bases from J, with 8 bases between. The CDR3 is 12 residues long. Germline V gives CDR1 SGHRS, CDR2 YFSETQ. Here the CDR3 reads CASSRGGYGYTF. The CDR3 DNA reads as TGCGCCAGCAGCCGAGGGGGCTATGGCTACACCTTC.

The chain combines TRBV28 with TRBJ2-2; 7 nucleotides align to TRBD2. The CDR3 is 15 residues long. V lost 3 bases, J lost 0 bases, and 1 base stayed unmatched. The germline CDR1 and CDR2 sequences are MDHEN and SYDVKM. CDR3 sequence reads: CASSLGGANTGELFF. DNA of the CDR3: TGTGCCAGCAGTTTGGGAGGGGCGAACACCGGGGAGCTGTTTTTT. Looking up the rest from reference TRBV28 and TRBJ2-2 gives the full variable domain: DVKVTQSSRYLVKRTGEKVFLECVQDMDHENMFWYRQDPGLGLRLIYFSYDVKMKEKGDIPEGYSVSREKKERFSLILESASTNQTSMYLCASSLGGANTGELFFGEGSRLTVL.

The chain carries TRBV5-4 and TRBJ2-2, with a tentative D call TRBD1 (6 bases). The germline CDR1 and CDR2 sequences are SGHNT and YYREEE (reference sequence). CDR3 length: 16 amino acids. V lost 6 bases and J 0 bases, leaving 15 bases between the germline ends. The CDR3, as DNA: TGTGCCAGCACCATTCTGGGGGCTACGAACACCGGGGAGCTGTTTTTT. It encodes CASTILGATNTGELFF. The whole variable domain, remainder taken from reference TRBV5-4 and TRBJ2-2, is ETGVTQSPTHLIKTRGQQVTLRCSSQSGHNTVSWYQQALGQGPQFIFQYYREEENGRGNFPPRFSGLQFPNYSSELNVNALELDDSALYLCASTILGATNTGELFFGEGSRLTVL.

The J gene is TRBJ1-1, the V gene TRBV29-1; 7 bases match TRBD1. V dropped 4 bases and J dropped 1; count of bases not matched to a gene: 6. This CDR3 spans 14 amino acids. CDR1 is SQVTM and CDR2 is ANQGSEA in the germline V gene. CDR3 coding DNA: TGCAGCGTTGCCCAGGGGACAGCGAACACTGAAGCTTTCTTT. Protein sequence: CSVAQGTANTEAFF.

The CDR3 coding sequence is TGCGCCAGCAGCTTGGGGGGCACTAATGAAAAACTGTTTTTT. Protein: CASSLGGTNEKLFF. The chain combines TRBV5-1 with TRBJ1-4; possibly TRBD1 for D (5 bases). This CDR3 is built from 14 residues. Germline values: CDR1 SGHRS, CDR2 YFSETQ. The V end lost 0 bases, the J end lost 2 bases, and 5 bases lay between the germline ends.

CDR3 nucleotide sequence: TGTGCCAGCAGCTTGAACGGACTCTATGGCTACACCTTC. Residues: CASSLNGLYGYTF. This chain joins TRBV5-4 and TRBJ1-2; D uncertain. V lost 1 base and J 4 bases, leaving 8 bases between the germline ends. CDR1 is SGHNT, CDR2 YYREEE, per germline (reference sequence). This CDR3 region has 13 residues.

This chain joins TRBV19 and TRBJ1-1; a possible D gene is TRBD1 (6 bases). The V and J ends lost 1 base and 7 bases respectively, with 13 bases between them. The CDR3 covers 14 residues. Germline-derived CDR1 and CDR2 are LNHDA and SQIVND (reference sequence). CDR3 coding DNA: TGTGCCAGTAGTATAGTCCCAGGGGCCTTTGAAGCTTTCTTT. This gives the protein CASSIVPGAFEAFF.

The chain has TRBV28 and TRBJ1-2; 8 bases agree with TRBD1. This CDR3 is built from 14 residues. V gave up 7 bases and J gave up 5 bases; unmatched junction bases: 9. Germline CDR1 MDHEN, CDR2 SYDVKM. The CDR3 bases are TGTGCCAGCACCGCCGGGACAGGTGGATATGGCTACACCTTC. Encoded protein: CASTAGTGGYGYTF.

The V gene is TRBV14, the J gene TRBJ2-2, with TRBD2 identical over 12 bases. Germline CDR1 reads SGHDN; CDR2 reads FVKESK. V was clipped by 5 bases and J by 8 bases; unmatched bases: 6. This CDR3 is 15 amino acids long. This chain's CDR3 is CASSSTSGSWGELFF. CDR3 nucleotide sequence: TGTGCCAGCAGCTCGACTAGCGGGAGTTGGGGGGAGCTGTTTTTT.